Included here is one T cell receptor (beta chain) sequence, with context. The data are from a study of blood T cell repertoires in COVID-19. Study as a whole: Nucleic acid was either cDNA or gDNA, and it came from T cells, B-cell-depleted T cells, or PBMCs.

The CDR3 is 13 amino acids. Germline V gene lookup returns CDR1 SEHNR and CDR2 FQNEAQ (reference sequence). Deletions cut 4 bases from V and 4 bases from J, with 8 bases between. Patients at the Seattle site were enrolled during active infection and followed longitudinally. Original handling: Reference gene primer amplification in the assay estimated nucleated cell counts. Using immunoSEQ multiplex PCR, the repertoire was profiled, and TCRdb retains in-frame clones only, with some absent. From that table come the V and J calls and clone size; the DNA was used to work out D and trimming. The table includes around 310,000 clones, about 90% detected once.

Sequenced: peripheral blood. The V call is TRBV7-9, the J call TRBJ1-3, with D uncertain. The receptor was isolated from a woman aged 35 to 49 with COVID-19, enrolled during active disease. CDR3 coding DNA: TGTGCCAGCAGCTCCAACGAGGGAAACACCATATATTTT. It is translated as CASSSNEGNTIYF. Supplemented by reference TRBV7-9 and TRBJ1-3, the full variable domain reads DTGVSQNPRHKITKRGQNVTFRCDPISEHNRLYWYRQTLGQGPEFLTYFQNEAQLEKSRLLSDRFSAERPKGSFSTLEIQRTEQGDSAMYLCASSSNEGNTIYFGEGSWLTVV.